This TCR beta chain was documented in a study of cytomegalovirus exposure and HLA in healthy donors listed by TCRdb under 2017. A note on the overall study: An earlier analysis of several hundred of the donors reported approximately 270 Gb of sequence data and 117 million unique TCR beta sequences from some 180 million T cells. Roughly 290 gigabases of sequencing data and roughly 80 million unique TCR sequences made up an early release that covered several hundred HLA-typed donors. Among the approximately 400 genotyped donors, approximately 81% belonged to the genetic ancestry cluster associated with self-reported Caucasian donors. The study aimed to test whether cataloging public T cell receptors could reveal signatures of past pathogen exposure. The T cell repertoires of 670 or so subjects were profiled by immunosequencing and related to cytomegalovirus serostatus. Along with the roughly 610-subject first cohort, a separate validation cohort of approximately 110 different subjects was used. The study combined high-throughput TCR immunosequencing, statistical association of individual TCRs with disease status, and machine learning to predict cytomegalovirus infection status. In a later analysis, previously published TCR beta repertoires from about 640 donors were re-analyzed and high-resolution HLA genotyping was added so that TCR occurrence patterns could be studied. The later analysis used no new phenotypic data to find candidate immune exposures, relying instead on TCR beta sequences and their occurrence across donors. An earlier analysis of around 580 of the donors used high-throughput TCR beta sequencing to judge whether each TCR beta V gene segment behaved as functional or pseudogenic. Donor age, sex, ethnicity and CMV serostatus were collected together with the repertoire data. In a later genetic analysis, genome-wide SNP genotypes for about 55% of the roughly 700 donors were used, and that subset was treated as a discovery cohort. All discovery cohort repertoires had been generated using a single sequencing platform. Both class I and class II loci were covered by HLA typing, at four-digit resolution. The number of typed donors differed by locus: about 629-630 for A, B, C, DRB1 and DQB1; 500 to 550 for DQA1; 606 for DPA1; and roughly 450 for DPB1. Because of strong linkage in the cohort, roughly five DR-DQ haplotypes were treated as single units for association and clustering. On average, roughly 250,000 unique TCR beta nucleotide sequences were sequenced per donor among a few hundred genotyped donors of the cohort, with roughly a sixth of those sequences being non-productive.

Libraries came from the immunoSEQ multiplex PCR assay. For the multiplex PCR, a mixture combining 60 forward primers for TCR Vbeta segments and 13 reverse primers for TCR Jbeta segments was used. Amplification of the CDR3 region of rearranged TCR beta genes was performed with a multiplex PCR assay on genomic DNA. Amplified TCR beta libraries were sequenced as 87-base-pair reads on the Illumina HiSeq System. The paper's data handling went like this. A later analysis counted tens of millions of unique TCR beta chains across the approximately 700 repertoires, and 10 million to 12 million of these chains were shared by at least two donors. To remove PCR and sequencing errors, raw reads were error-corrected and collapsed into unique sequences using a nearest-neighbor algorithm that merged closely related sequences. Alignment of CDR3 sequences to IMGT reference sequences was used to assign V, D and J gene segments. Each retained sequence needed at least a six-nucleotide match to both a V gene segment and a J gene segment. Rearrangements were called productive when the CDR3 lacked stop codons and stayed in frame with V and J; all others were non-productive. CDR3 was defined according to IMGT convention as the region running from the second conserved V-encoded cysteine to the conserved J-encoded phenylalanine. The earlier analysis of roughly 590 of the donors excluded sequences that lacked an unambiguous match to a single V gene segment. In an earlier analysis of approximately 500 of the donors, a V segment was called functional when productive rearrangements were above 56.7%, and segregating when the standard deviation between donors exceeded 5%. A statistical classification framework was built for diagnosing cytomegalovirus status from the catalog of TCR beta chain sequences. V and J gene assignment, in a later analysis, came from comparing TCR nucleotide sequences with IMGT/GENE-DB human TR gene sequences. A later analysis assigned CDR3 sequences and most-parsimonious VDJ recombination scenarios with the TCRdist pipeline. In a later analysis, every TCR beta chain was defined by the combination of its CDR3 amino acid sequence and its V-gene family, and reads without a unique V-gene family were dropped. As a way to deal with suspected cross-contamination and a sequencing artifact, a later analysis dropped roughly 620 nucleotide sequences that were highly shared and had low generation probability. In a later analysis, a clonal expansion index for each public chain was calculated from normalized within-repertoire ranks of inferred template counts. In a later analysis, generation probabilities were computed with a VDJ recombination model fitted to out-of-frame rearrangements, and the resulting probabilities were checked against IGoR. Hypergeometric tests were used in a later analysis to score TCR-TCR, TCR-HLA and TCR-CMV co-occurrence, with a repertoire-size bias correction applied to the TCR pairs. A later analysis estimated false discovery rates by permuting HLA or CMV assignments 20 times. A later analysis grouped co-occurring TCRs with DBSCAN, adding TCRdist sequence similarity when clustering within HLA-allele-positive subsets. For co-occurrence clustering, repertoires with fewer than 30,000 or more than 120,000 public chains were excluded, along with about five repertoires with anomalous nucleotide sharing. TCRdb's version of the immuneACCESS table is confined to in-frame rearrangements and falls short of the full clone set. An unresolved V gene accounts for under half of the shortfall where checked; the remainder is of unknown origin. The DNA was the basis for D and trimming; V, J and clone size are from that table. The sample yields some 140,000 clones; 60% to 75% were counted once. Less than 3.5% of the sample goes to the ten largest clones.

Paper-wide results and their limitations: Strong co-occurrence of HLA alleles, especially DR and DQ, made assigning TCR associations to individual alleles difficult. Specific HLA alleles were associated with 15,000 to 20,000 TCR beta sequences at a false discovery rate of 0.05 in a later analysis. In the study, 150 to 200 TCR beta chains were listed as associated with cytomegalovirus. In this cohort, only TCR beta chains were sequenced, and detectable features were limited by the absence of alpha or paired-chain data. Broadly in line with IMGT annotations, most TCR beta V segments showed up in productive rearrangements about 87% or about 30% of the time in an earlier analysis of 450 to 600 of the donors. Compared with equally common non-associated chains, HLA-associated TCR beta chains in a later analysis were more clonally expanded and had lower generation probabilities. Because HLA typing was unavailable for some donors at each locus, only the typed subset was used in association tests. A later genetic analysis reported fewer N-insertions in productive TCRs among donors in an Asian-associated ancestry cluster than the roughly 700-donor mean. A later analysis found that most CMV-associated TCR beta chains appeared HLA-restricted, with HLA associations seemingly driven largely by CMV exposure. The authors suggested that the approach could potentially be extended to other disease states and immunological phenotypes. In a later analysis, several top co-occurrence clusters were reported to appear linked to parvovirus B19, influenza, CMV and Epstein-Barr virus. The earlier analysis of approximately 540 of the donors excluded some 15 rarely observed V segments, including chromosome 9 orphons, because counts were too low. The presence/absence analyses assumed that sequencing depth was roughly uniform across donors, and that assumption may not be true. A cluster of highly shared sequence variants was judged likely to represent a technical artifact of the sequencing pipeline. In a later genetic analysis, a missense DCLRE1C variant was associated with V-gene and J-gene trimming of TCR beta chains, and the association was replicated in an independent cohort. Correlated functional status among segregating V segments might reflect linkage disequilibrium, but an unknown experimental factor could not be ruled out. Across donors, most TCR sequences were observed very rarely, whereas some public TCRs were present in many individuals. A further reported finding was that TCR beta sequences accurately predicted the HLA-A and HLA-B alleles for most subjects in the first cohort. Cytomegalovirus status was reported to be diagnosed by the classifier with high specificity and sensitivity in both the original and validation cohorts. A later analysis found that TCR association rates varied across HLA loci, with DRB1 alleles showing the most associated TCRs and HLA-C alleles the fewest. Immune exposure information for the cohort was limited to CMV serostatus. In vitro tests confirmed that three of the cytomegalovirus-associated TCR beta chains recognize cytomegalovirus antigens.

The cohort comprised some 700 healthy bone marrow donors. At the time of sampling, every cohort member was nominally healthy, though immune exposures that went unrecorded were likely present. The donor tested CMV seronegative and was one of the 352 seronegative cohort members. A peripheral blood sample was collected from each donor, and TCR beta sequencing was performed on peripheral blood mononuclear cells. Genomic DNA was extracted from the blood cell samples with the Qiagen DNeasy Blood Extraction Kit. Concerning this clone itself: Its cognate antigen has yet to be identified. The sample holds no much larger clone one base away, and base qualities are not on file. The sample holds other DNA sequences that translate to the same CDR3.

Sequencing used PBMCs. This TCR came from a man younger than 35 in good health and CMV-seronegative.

The CDR3 corresponds to CSVGQGAQSYGYTF. The nucleotides are TGCAGCGTTGGACAGGGGGCGCAGAGCTATGGCTACACCTTC. The receptor chain draws on TRBV29-1 and TRBJ1-2; the junction holds 10 bases that match TRBD1. The V end gives up 4 bases and the J end 4 bases, leaving 6 bases in the junction not matched to a gene. As encoded in the germline V gene, CDR1 is SQVTM while CDR2 is ANQGSEA. The CDR3, cysteine through phenylalanine, is 14 amino acids long. The read is trimmed to its CDR3 DNA, 42 bases read in frame from base 1.